This is a list of T cell receptor beta chains from one sample in a study of cytomegalovirus exposure and HLA in healthy donors. Only in-frame clones appear in the TCRdb table, and some are missing; sequencing was by immunoSEQ multiplex PCR. This table holds over 75,000 clones. The sample comprised PBMCs. The source is a middle-aged man in good health and CMV-seronegative. Both conserved end residues are part of each CDR3. A D gene is named only where the DNA matches it firmly.

.	TRBV5-6	TRBJ2-4	CASSRERGNIQYF	TGTGCCAGCAGCAGGGAGCGCGGAAACATTCAGTACTTC
.	TRBV10-3	TRBJ1-1	CAISPDSNRAEAFF	TGTGCCATCAGTCCCGACAGTAACCGGGCTGAAGCTTTCTTT
TRBD1	TRBV5-1	TRBJ2-7	CASSLDRDRGYEQYF	TGCGCCAGCAGCTTGGACCGGGACAGGGGATATGAGCAGTACTTC
.	TRBV28	TRBJ2-7	CASSATSSEQYF	TGTGCCAGCAGTGCCACGTCTAGCGAGCAGTACTTC
.	TRBV30	TRBJ2-3	CAWSTGTSSDTQYF	TGTGCCTGGAGCACAGGAACGTCTTCAGATACGCAGTATTTT
TRBD1	TRBV6-1	TRBJ2-7	CASRGQGFYEQYF	TGTGCCAGCAGGGGACAGGGATTCTACGAGCAGTACTTC
TRBD1	TRBV28	TRBJ2-7	CASSLWGTGSYEQYF	TGTGCCAGCAGTTTATGGGGGACAGGGTCCTACGAGCAGTACTTC
TRBD2	TRBV9	TRBJ2-1	CASSVGGGGGSSYNEQFF	TGTGCCAGCAGCGTAGGGGGTGGCGGGGGGTCCTCCTACAATGAGCAGTTCTTC
TRBD1	TRBV28	TRBJ1-2	CASTRTGDGYTF	TGTGCCAGCACCAGGACAGGGGATGGCTACACCTTC
TRBD2	TRBV7-2	TRBJ2-7	CASSLEAGGIYEQYF	TGTGCCAGCAGCTTAGAAGCGGGGGGGATCTACGAGCAGTACTTC
.	TRBV27	TRBJ1-6	CASSFGVGNNSPLHF	TGTGCCAGCAGTTTTGGGGTCGGGAATAATTCACCCCTCCACTTT
TRBD1	TRBV7-9	TRBJ1-4	CASSRGQGNEKLFF	TGTGCCAGCAGCCGCGGACAGGGTAATGAAAAACTGTTTTTT
.	TRBV9	TRBJ2-5	CASSGRPGETQYF	TGTGCCAGCAGCGGACGACCGGGAGAGACCCAGTACTTC
.	TRBV13	TRBJ2-5	CASSLLLGGVEETQYF	TGTGCCAGCAGCCTGCTTTTGGGCGGGGTAGAGGAGACCCAGTACTTC
TRBD1	TRBV2	TRBJ1-2	CASSGQGAQKFGYTF	TGTGCCAGCAGCGGACAGGGGGCTCAAAAATTCGGCTACACCTTC
TRBD2	TRBV7-6	TRBJ2-7	CASSSFGGDGPSGEQYF	TGTGCCAGCAGCTCGTTTGGGGGGGACGGACCCTCGGGCGAGCAGTACTTC
TRBD1	TRBV5-6	TRBJ1-5	CASSLVRGAQPQHF	TGTGCCAGCAGCTTGGTCAGGGGGGCTCAGCCCCAGCATTTT
.	TRBV5-6	TRBJ1-5	CASSLGQHNQPQHF	TGTGCCAGCAGCTTGGGACAGCATAATCAGCCCCAGCATTTT
.	TRBV29-1	TRBJ2-3	CSVEGQDTQYF	TGCAGCGTTGAGGGGCAAGATACGCAGTATTTT
.	TRBV11-2	TRBJ1-4	CASSSLQGLATNEKLFF	TGTGCCAGCAGCTCTTTACAGGGCCTGGCAACTAATGAAAAACTGTTTTTT
.	TRBV28	TRBJ1-2	CASSSLWGGGFDYGYTF	TGTGCCAGCAGCAGTTTATGGGGAGGGGGTTTCGACTATGGCTACACCTTC
.	TRBV6-6	TRBJ2-7	CASSYDGQYEQYF	TGTGCCAGCAGTTACGATGGACAGTACGAGCAGTACTTC
.	TRBV6-1	TRBJ1-1	CASRGRRPGDTEAFF	TGTGCCAGCAGGGGAAGAAGGCCCGGGGACACTGAAGCTTTCTTT
.	TRBV15	TRBJ2-2	CATSKIPQGLNTGELFF	TGTGCCACCAGCAAAATCCCCCAGGGTTTGAACACCGGGGAGCTGTTTTTT
.	TRBV13	TRBJ2-3	CASSPRAETLPFVSDTQYF	TGTGCCAGCAGCCCCCGCGCCGAGACATTACCCTTTGTCTCAGATACGCAGTATTTT
TRBD1	TRBV5-6	TRBJ1-3	CASSQLTGGYNSGNTIYF	TGTGCCAGCAGTCAACTGACAGGGGGCTACAATTCTGGAAACACCATATATTTT
TRBD2	TRBV10-2	TRBJ2-3	CASSVGGGGTDTQYF	TGCGCCAGCAGTGTGGGTGGGGGGGGGACAGATACGCAGTATTTT
TRBD1	TRBV5-4	TRBJ1-1	CASRDTGEYNTEAFF	TGTGCCAGCAGAGATACAGGGGAATATAACACTGAAGCTTTCTTT
.	TRBV6-5	TRBJ1-1	CASSYFTGTTNTEAFF	TGTGCCAGCAGTTACTTTACCGGGACAACAAACACTGAAGCTTTCTTT
.	TRBV14	TRBJ2-7	CASSQVVRGYEQYF	TGTGCCAGCAGCCAAGTGGTCAGGGGATACGAGCAGTACTTC
.	TRBV7-2	TRBJ2-7	CASSSPVRGAYEQYF	TGTGCCAGCAGCTCCCCCGTACGGGGTGCCTACGAGCAGTACTTC
TRBD1	TRBV18	TRBJ1-4	CASSPQGAGEKLFF	TGTGCCAGCTCACCACAGGGGGCTGGGGAAAAACTGTTTTTT
TRBD2	TRBV28	TRBJ2-1	CASSTSDPYNEQFF	TGTGCCAGCAGCACTAGCGATCCCTACAATGAGCAGTTCTTC
.	TRBV7-9	TRBJ1-2	CASSSLSGGAVYGYTF	TGTGCCAGCAGCTCCCTTTCGGGGGGTGCCGTCTATGGCTACACCTTC
.	TRBV27	TRBJ1-3	CASSYRGNSGNTIYF	TGTGCCAGCAGTTATAGAGGTAACTCTGGAAACACCATATATTTT
.	TRBV6-5	TRBJ1-2	CASRTEGVHGYTF	TGTGCCAGCAGGACGGAAGGGGTTCATGGCTACACCTTC
.	TRBV28	TRBJ1-5	CASSLYLPGVGDQPQHF	TGTGCCAGCAGTTTATATCTTCCAGGGGTCGGGGATCAGCCCCAGCATTTT
TRBD1	TRBV11-3	TRBJ2-1	CASSYDKTGVGYNEQFF	TGTGCCAGCAGCTACGATAAGACAGGGGTCGGGTACAATGAGCAGTTCTTC
TRBD1	TRBV6-1	TRBJ1-1	CASTSTGHTEAFF	TGTGCCAGCACGTCGACAGGGCACACTGAAGCTTTCTTT
TRBD1	TRBV7-6	TRBJ2-7	CASSSTGYEQYF	TGTGCCAGCAGCTCGACAGGGTACGAGCAGTACTTC
TRBD1	TRBV18	TRBJ1-5	CASSRTGDNQPQHF	TGTGCCAGCTCTCGGACAGGGGACAATCAGCCCCAGCATTTT
.	TRBV18	TRBJ1-2	CASSPRMAREDYGYTF	TGTGCCAGCTCACCACGAATGGCCAGGGAGGACTATGGCTACACCTTC